This T cell receptor (beta chain) was recovered during a study of cytotoxic CD8 clonotypes in ibrutinib-treated CLL. Across the study: Response samples were taken after a median around 11 months of treatment, range 6 to 36. Study outcomes and limitations: Under treatment, the uncommon public clonotypes either contracted or remained stable.

With respect to this clone: The target antigen is unknown.

The CDR3 covers 16 residues. Repertoires were generated with immunoSEQ multiplex PCR, while TCRdb's copy carries only in-frame clones and drops some. Counted here are approximately 320,000 clones, roughly 71% occurring once; the ten biggest clones make up 6.3%. This clonotype was obtained from a human donor with chronic lymphocytic leukemia. Material: PBMCs, obtained after 36 months of ibrutinib treatment. The rearrangement uses TRBV1 and TRBJ2-1; the table names TRBD2, a call not compared with the DNA. TRBV1 is an annotated pseudogene. This CDR3 is CTSSPELAGGHNEQFF. As DNA, the CDR3 is TGCACCAGCAGCCCTGAGCTAGCGGGGGGCCACAATGAGCAGTTCTTC.